Listed below are T cell receptor beta chains from one sample, sequenced in a study of OX40 agonist ivuxolimab in advanced cancers. Using immunoSEQ multiplex PCR, the repertoire was profiled, and TCRdb retains in-frame clones only, with some absent. The sample holds under 25,000 clones, around 82% seen once. This sample comprised CD4+ or CD8+ T cells sorted from blood, obtained in a trial of the OX40 agonist ivuxolimab. The origin of the receptors is an adult with an advanced solid tumor such as melanoma, head and neck, liver or kidney cancer. Both conserved end residues are part of each CDR3. D genes are given only for firm matches. Clone size is not always given. Where it is, it says once, few, many or a class for expanded clones.

CDR3 protein,CDR3 DNA,J gene,V gene,clone size,D gene
CASSDPGGGRETQYF,TGTGCCAGCAGTGATCCTGGGGGGGGCCGGGAGACCCAGTACTTC,TRBJ2-5,TRBV2,.,.
CASRDQGVNTEAFF,TGCGCCAGCAGGGATCAGGGCGTGAACACTGAAGCTTTCTTT,TRBJ1-1,TRBV5-1,.,.
CASSLEGGRVVYGYTF,TGTGCCAGCAGCTTAGAGGGGGGCAGGGTAGTGTATGGCTACACCTTC,TRBJ1-2,TRBV7-2,.,.
CASSVYSGSYSYEQYF,TGTGCCAGCAGCGTCTATAGCGGGAGTTACTCCTACGAGCAGTACTTC,TRBJ2-7,TRBV7-8,.,TRBD2
CASRPGPSNTEAFF,TGTGCCAGCAGACCCGGGCCTTCGAACACTGAAGCTTTCTTT,TRBJ1-1,TRBV28,.,.
CASRWAGGPEELFF,TGTGCCAGCAGGTGGGCGGGAGGGCCCGAGGAGCTGTTTTTT,TRBJ2-2,TRBV7-2,.,TRBD2
CASRRTGRNNEQFF,TGTGCCAGCAGACGGACAGGGCGTAACAATGAGCAGTTCTTC,TRBJ2-1,TRBV6-5,.,TRBD1
CASSERGFSNTEAFF,TGTGCCAGCAGTGAAAGGGGCTTCTCGAACACTGAAGCTTTCTTT,TRBJ1-1,TRBV6-1,.,.
CASSPDGTNPFDGYTF,TGTGCCAGTAGTCCCGATGGAACAAACCCTTTTGATGGCTACACCTTC,TRBJ1-2,TRBV19,.,.
CAIQTGGITDTQYF,TGTGCCATCCAGACAGGGGGCATCACAGATACGCAGTATTTT,TRBJ2-3,TRBV7-2,.,TRBD1
CASSLWTSGTPDVYEQYF,TGTGCCAGCAGCTTATGGACTAGCGGCACCCCGGACGTCTACGAGCAGTACTTC,TRBJ2-7,TRBV7-8,.,TRBD2
CASSPLRSGDTIYF,TGTGCCAGCAGTCCCCTGCGCTCTGGAGACACCATATATTTT,TRBJ1-3,TRBV28,.,.
CASSQDDRFREKLFF,TGTGCCAGCAGCCAAGACGACAGGTTTAGAGAAAAACTGTTTTTT,TRBJ1-4,TRBV4-2,few,.
CSAKGFYGYTF,TGCAGCGCCAAGGGATTCTATGGCTACACCTTC,TRBJ1-2,TRBV29-1,once,.
CASSLEASGSYEQYF,TGTGCCAGCAGCTTAGAAGCTAGCGGTTCCTACGAGCAGTACTTC,TRBJ2-7,TRBV7-2,few,TRBD2
CASSLGSGSYNEQFF,TGCGCCAGCAGCTTAGGCAGCGGGTCCTACAATGAGCAGTTCTTC,TRBJ2-1,TRBV5-1,.,.
CASCGTLNQPQHF,TGTGCCAGCTGCGGGACCCTTAATCAGCCCCAGCATTTT,TRBJ1-5,TRBV28,.,.
CASSLLAGQETQYF,TGTGCCAGCAGCTTACTAGCGGGCCAAGAGACCCAGTACTTC,TRBJ2-5,TRBV5-6,few,TRBD2
CSVKTGQQETQYF,TGCAGCGTTAAGACAGGGCAGCAAGAGACCCAGTACTTC,TRBJ2-5,TRBV29-1,.,TRBD1
CASSDRGADSNQPQHF,TGTGCCAGTAGCGACAGGGGCGCAGATAGCAATCAGCCCCAGCATTTT,TRBJ1-5,TRBV19,.,TRBD1
CASRLAVEETQYF,TGCGCCAGCAGACTAGCGGTAGAAGAGACCCAGTACTTC,TRBJ2-5,TRBV5-1,.,TRBD2
CASRFSAAYGYTF,TGTGCCAGCAGATTTAGTGCGGCCTATGGCTACACCTTC,TRBJ1-2,TRBV7-2,.,.
CASSAVFWTSASTDTQYF,TGTGCCAGCAGTGCCGTCTTTTGGACTAGCGCGTCCACAGATACGCAGTATTTT,TRBJ2-3,TRBV6-1,.,TRBD2
CASSVGVQREKLFF,TGTGCCAGCAGCGTAGGAGTACAGAGGGAAAAACTGTTTTTT,TRBJ1-4,TRBV9,.,.
CSAATGRNTEAFF,TGCAGCGCTGCTACAGGGAGGAACACTGAAGCTTTCTTT,TRBJ1-1,TRBV29-1,.,.
CASSILGEKLFF,TGTGCCAGTAGTATCCTTGGTGAAAAACTGTTTTTT,TRBJ1-4,TRBV19,.,.
CASSQDSLPGAYEQYF,TGTGCCAGCAGCCAAGATAGCCTACCCGGCGCCTACGAGCAGTACTTC,TRBJ2-7,TRBV14,.,.
CASSSGTSYSPLHF,TGTGCCAGCAGCTCGGGGACGAGTTATTCACCCCTCCACTTT,TRBJ1-6,TRBV7-8,.,.
CASSLDGRNYEQYF,TGTGCCAGCAGCTTGGACGGGAGAAACTACGAGCAGTACTTC,TRBJ2-7,TRBV7-9,.,.
CAWSVGLALEQYF,TGTGCCTGGAGTGTTGGACTCGCCCTCGAGCAGTACTTC,TRBJ2-7,TRBV30,.,.
CAIGQVSTDTQYF,TGTGCCATCGGACAGGTGAGCACAGATACGCAGTATTTT,TRBJ2-3,TRBV10-3,.,TRBD1
CASSNSGSYNEQFF,TGTGCCAGCAGCAATAGCGGCTCCTACAATGAGCAGTTCTTC,TRBJ2-1,TRBV7-9,.,.
CAWSGRAYQPQHF,TGTGCCTGGAGTGGCAGGGCCTATCAGCCCCAGCATTTT,TRBJ1-5,TRBV30,.,.
CASSISSGSVTQYF,TGTGCCAGCAGCATAAGTAGCGGGAGTGTGACCCAGTACTTC,TRBJ2-5,TRBV7-3,.,TRBD2
CASRLQGANTGELFF,TGTGCCAGCAGATTACAGGGGGCGAACACCGGGGAGCTGTTTTTT,TRBJ2-2,TRBV6-1,.,TRBD1
CASSWGTGELFF,TGCGCCAGCAGCTGGGGCACCGGGGAGCTGTTTTTT,TRBJ2-2,TRBV5-1,.,.
CAWSVGGAVDYEQYF,TGTGCCTGGAGTGTGGGGGGAGCGGTTGACTACGAGCAGTACTTC,TRBJ2-7,TRBV30,once,.
CASRDRGNYEQYF,TGTGCCAGCCGGGACAGGGGAAACTACGAGCAGTACTTC,TRBJ2-7,TRBV7-9,few,TRBD1
CASSVEARPDTQYF,TGTGCCAGCAGCGTAGAGGCTAGGCCAGATACGCAGTATTTT,TRBJ2-3,TRBV9,.,.
CASSLVRVRTDTQYF,TGTGCCAGCAGCTTAGTTCGTGTACGCACAGATACGCAGTATTTT,TRBJ2-3,TRBV7-6,.,.
CASSLAFGDEQFF,TGTGCCAGCAGCCTAGCTTTTGGGGATGAGCAGTTCTTC,TRBJ2-1,TRBV9,.,.
CASSLAGGRYNEQFF,TGTGCCAGCAGCCTAGCGGGAGGGCGATACAATGAGCAGTTCTTC,TRBJ2-1,TRBV7-2,.,TRBD2
CASRGLAGGYEQYF,TGTGCCAGCAGGGGACTAGCGGGAGGGTACGAGCAGTACTTC,TRBJ2-7,TRBV28,.,TRBD2
CASGRGGFGSDTQYF,TGTGCCAGCGGCCGTGGGGGGTTTGGGTCAGATACGCAGTATTTT,TRBJ2-3,TRBV27,once,.
CASSRESNQPQHF,TGTGCCAGTAGTAGGGAAAGCAATCAGCCCCAGCATTTT,TRBJ1-5,TRBV19,.,.
CAISDSNEQFF,TGTGCCATCAGTGACAGCAATGAGCAGTTCTTC,TRBJ2-1,TRBV10-3,.,.
CSAAPDSYNEQFF,TGCAGCGCGGCTCCCGACTCCTACAATGAGCAGTTCTTC,TRBJ2-1,TRBV29-1,once,.
CASSSSLRFSSSGNTIYF,TGTGCCAGCAGCAGTTCCCTCCGTTTTAGTAGCTCTGGAAACACCATATATTTT,TRBJ1-3,TRBV28,.,.
CASSLQGTGQTQYF,TGTGCCAGCAGCCTACAAGGGACAGGGCAGACCCAGTACTTC,TRBJ2-5,TRBV5-6,.,TRBD1
CASSLSGYEQFF,TGTGCCAGCAGCTTGTCCGGGTATGAGCAGTTCTTC,TRBJ2-1,TRBV5-6,once,.
CASSYFRGTQYF,TGTGCCAGCAGTTACTTCCGAGGGACCCAGTACTTC,TRBJ2-5,TRBV6-5,.,.
CAWKEGFYNSPLHF,TGTGCCTGGAAGGAGGGATTTTATAATTCACCCCTCCACTTT,TRBJ1-6,TRBV30,.,.
CASSYSSGTGTYEQYF,TGTGCCAGCAGTTACTCGAGTGGGACAGGCACCTACGAGCAGTACTTC,TRBJ2-7,TRBV6-5,.,TRBD1
CASSLYREGSEQYF,TGTGCCAGCAGCCTTTACAGGGAGGGGTCCGAGCAGTACTTC,TRBJ2-7,TRBV7-9,.,.
CAGARDSNQPQHF,TGTGCCGGCGCCCGGGACAGCAATCAGCCCCAGCATTTT,TRBJ1-5,TRBV6-6,few,.
CASGRDYNEQFF,TGTGCCAGCGGGCGGGACTACAATGAGCAGTTCTTC,TRBJ2-1,TRBV2,.,.
CASSPPTVTNSPLHF,TGTGCCAGCTCACCGCCGACAGTCACGAATTCACCCCTCCACTTT,TRBJ1-6,TRBV18,.,.
CASSPRTSGANVLTF,TGTGCCAGCTCACCGCGAACCTCTGGGGCCAACGTCCTGACTTTC,TRBJ2-6,TRBV18,.,.